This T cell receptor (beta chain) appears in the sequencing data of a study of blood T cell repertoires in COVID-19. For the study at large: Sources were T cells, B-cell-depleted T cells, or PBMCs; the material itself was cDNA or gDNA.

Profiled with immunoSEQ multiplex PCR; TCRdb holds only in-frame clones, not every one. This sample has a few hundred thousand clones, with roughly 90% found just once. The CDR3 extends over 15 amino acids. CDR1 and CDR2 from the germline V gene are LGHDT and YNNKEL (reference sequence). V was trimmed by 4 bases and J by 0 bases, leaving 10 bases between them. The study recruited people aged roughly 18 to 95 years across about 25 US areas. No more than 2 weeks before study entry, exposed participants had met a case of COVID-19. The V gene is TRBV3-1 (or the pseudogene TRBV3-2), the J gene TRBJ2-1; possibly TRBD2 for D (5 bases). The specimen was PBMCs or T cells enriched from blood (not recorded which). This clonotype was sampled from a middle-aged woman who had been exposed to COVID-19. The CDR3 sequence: CASSPRGSSYNEQFF. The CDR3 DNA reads TGTGCCAGCAGCCCCCGGGGAAGCTCCTACAATGAGCAGTTCTTC.